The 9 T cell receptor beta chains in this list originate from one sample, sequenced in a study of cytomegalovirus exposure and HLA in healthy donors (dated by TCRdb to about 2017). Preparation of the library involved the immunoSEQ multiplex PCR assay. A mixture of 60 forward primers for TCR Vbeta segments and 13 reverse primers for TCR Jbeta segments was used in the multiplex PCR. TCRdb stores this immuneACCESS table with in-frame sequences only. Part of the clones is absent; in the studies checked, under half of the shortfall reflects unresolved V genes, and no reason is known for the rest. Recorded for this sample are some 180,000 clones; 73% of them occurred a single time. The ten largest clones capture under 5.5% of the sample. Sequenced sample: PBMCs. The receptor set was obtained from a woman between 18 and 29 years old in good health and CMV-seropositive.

This CDR3 reads CASSFGLGGGRGYTF. The DNA of the CDR3 is TGCGCCAGCAGTTTTGGGTTAGGCGGGGGTAGGGGCTACACCTTC. The J gene is TRBJ1-2, the V gene TRBV4-3, with D maybe TRBD1 (5 bases). The V end was cut by 6 bases, the J end by 8 bases, with 22 bases between. There are 15 residues in the CDR3. Per the germline V gene, CDR1 is LGHNA and CDR2 is YSLEER.

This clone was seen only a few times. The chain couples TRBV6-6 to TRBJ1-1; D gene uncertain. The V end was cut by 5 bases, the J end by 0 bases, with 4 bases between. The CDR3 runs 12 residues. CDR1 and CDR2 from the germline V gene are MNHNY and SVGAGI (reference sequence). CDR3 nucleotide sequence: TGTGCCAGCAGTCAGATGAACACTGAAGCTTTCTTT. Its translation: CASSQMNTEAFF.

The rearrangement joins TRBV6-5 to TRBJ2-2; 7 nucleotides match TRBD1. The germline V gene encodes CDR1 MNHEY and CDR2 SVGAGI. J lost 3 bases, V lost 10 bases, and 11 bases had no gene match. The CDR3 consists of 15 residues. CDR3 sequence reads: CATRGGGRYTGELFF. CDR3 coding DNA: TGTGCCACCCGAGGGGGCGGGCGGTACACCGGGGAGCTGTTTTTT.

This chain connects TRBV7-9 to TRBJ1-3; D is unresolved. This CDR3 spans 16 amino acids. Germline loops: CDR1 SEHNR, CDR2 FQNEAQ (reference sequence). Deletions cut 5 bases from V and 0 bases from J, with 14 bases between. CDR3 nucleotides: TGTGCCAGCAGCCGAGGGTCTCCCAGCTCTGGAAACACCATATATTTT. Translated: CASSRGSPSSGNTIYF.

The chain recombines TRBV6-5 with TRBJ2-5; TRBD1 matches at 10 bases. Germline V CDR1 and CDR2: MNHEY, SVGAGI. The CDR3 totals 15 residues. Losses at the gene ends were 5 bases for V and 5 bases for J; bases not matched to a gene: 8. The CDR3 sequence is CASSPRDRGGETQYF. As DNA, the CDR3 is TGTGCCAGCAGTCCAAGGGACAGGGGAGGGGAGACCCAGTACTTC.

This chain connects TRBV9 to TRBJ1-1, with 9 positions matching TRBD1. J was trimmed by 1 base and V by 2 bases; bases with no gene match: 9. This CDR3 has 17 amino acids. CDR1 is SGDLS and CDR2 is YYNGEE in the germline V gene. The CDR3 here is CASSVGGTGSPNTEAFF. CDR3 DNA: TGTGCCAGCAGCGTGGGGGGGACAGGGTCCCCGAACACTGAAGCTTTCTTT.

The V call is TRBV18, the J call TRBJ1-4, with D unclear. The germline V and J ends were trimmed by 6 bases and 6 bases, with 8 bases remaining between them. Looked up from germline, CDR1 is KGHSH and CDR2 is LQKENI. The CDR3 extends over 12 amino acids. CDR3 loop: CASSESDEKLFF. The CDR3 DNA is TGTGCCAGCTCCGAAAGCGATGAAAAACTGTTTTTT.

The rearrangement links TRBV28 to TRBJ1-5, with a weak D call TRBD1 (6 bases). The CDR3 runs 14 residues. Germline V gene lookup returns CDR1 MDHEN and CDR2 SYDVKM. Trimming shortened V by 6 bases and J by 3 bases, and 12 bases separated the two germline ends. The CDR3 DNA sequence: TGTGCCAGCAGGGCTCACAGGGACAATCAGCCCCAGCATTTT. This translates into CASRAHRDNQPQHF.

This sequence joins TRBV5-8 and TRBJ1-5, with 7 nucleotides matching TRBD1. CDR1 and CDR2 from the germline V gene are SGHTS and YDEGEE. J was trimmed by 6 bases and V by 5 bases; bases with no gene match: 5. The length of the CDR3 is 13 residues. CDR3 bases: TGTGCCAGCAGTATACAGGGGCCTCAGCCCCAGCATTTT. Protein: CASSIQGPQPQHF.